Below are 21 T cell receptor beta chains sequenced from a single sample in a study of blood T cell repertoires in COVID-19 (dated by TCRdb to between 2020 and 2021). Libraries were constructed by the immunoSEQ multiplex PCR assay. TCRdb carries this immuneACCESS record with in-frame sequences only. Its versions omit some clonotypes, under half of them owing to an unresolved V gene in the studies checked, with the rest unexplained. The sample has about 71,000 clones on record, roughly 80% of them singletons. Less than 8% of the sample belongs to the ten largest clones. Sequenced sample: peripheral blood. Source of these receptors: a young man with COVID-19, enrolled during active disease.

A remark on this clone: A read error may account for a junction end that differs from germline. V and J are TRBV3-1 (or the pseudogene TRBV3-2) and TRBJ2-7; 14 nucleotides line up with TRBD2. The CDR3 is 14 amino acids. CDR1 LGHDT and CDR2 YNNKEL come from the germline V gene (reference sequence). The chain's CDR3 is CASSQEGLAGAWDF. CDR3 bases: TGTGCCAGCAGCCAAGAGGGACTAGCGGGAGCGTGGGACTTC.

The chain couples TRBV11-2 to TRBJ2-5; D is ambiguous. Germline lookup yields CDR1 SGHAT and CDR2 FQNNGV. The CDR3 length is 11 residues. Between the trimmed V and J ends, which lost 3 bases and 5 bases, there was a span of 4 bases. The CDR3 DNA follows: TGTGCCAGCAGCTTTATGGAGACCCAGTACTTC. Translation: CASSFMETQYF.

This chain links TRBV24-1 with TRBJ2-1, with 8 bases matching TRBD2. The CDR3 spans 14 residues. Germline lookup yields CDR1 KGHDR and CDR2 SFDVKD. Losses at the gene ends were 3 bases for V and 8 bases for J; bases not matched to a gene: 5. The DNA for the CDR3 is TGTGCCACCAGTGATACGCGGGAGGCCCATGAGCAGTTCTTC. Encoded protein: CATSDTREAHEQFF.

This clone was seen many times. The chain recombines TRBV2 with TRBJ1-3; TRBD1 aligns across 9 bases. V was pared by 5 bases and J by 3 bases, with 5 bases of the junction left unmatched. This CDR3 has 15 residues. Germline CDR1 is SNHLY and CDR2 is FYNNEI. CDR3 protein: CASSTGGAGGNTIYF. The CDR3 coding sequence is TGTGCCAGCAGTACAGGGGGCGCGGGTGGAAACACCATATATTTT.

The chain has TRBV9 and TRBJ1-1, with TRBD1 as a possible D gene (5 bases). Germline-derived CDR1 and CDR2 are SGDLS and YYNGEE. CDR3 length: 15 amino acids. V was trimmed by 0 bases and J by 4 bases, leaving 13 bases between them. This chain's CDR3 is CASSVEASGGTEAFF. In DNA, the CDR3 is TGTGCCAGCAGCGTAGAGGCGTCGGGGGGCACTGAAGCTTTCTTT.

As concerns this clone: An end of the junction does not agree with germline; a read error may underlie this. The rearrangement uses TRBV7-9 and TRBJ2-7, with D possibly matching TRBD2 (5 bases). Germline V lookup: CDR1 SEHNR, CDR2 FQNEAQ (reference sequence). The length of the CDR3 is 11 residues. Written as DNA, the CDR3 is TGTGCCAGCAGCTTAGAAGGGCGGGTTCTTTTC. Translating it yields CASSLEGRVLF.

The CDR3 loop reads CASRGQGDDTEAFF. Here the CDR3 DNA reads TGTGCCAGCAGGGGACAGGGGGACGACACTGAAGCTTTCTTT. The rearrangement joins TRBV2 to TRBJ1-1; 11 positions match TRBD1. J was trimmed by 3 bases and V by 6 bases; bases with no gene match: 3. Germline-derived CDR1 and CDR2 are SNHLY and FYNNEI. The CDR3 consists of 14 residues. The variable domain in full, completed from reference TRBV2 and TRBJ1-1, reads EPEVTQTPSHQVTQMGQEVILRCVPISNHLYFYWYRQILGQKVEFLVSFYNNEISEKSEIFDDQFSVERPDGSNFTLKIRSTKLEDSAMYFCASRGQGDDTEAFFGQGTRLTVV.

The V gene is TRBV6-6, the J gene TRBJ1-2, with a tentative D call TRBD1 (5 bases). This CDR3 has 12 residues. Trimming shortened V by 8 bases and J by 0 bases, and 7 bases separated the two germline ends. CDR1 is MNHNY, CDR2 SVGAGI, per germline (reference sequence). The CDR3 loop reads CASDRTNYGYTF. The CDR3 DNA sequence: TGTGCCAGCGACAGAACTAACTATGGCTACACCTTC.

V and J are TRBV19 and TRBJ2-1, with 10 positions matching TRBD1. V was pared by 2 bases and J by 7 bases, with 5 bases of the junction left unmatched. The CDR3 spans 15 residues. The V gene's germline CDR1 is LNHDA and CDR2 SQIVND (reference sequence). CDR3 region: CASSITGTGDNEQFF. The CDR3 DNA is TGTGCCAGTAGTATAACCGGGACAGGGGATAATGAGCAGTTCTTC.

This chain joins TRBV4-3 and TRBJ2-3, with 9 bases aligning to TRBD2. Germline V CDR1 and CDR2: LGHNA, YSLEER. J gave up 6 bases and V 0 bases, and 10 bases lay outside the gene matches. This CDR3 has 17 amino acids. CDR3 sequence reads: CASSQDLAGGRSDTQYF. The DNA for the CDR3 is TGCGCCAGCAGCCAAGATTTGGCGGGAGGGAGGTCCGATACGCAGTATTTT.

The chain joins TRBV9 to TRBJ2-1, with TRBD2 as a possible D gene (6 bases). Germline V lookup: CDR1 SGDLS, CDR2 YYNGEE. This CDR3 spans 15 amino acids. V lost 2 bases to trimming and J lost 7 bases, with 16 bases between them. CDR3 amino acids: CASSVGGAGMNEQFF. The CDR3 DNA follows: TGTGCCAGCAGCGTCGGCGGAGCGGGTATGAATGAGCAGTTCTTC. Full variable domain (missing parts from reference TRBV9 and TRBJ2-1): DSGVTQTPKHLITATGQRVTLRCSPRSGDLSVYWYQQSLDQGLQFLIQYYNGEERAKGNILERFSAQQFPDLHSELNLSSLELGDSALYFCASSVGGAGMNEQFFGPGTRLTVL.

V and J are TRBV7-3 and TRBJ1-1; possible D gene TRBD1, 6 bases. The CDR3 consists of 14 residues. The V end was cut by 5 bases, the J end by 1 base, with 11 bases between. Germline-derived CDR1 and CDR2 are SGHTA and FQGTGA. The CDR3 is CASSRSDRNTEAFF. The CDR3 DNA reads TGTGCCAGCAGCCGCTCGGACAGGAACACTGAAGCTTTCTTT.

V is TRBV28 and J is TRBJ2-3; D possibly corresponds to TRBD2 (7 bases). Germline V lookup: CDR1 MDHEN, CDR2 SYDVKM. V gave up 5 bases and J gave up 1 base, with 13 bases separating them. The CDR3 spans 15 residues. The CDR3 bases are TGTGCCAGCAGTGAAAGGGGGGGGCGCACAGATACGCAGTATTTT. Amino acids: CASSERGGRTDTQYF.

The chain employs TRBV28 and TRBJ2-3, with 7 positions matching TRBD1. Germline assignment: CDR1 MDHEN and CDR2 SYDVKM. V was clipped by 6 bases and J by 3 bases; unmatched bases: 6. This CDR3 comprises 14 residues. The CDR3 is CASSLRDRTDTQYF. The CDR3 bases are TGTGCCAGCAGCCTCCGGGACAGAACAGATACGCAGTATTTT.

In nucleotides, the CDR3 is TGTGCCAGCAGCTCTGTACGGGTCCAAGAGACCCAGTACTTC. The encoded protein is CASSSVRVQETQYF. This chain links TRBV5-5 with TRBJ2-5; D not resolved. V lost 3 bases and J lost 1, with 10 bases in between. This CDR3 comprises 14 residues. CDR1 and CDR2 from the germline V gene are SGHKS and YYEKEE (reference sequence). Complete variable domain (other parts from reference TRBV5-5 and TRBJ2-5): DAGVTQSPTHLIKTRGQQVTLRCSPISGHKSVSWYQQVLGQGPQFIFQYYEKEERGRGNFPDRFSARQFPNYSSELNVNALLLGDSALYLCASSSVRVQETQYFGPGTRLLVL.

The CDR3 DNA is TGCGCCAGCAGCCAAGGGACTAGCCATCTCGGAAATGAGCAGTTCTTC. It is translated as CASSQGTSHLGNEQFF. The chain has TRBV4-3 and TRBJ2-1; 8 positions match TRBD2. The CDR3 runs 16 residues. CDR1 and CDR2 (germline): LGHNA, YSLEER. With 1 base clipped from V and 7 bases from J, the junction kept 9 bases outside the gene matches.

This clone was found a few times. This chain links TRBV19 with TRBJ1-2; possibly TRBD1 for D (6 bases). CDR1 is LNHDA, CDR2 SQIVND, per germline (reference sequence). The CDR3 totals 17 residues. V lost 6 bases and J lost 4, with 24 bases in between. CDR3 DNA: TGTGCCAGTAGCCCCCGGGCGGGGGGGGCGCAGTCCTATGGCTACACCTTC. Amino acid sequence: CASSPRAGGAQSYGYTF.

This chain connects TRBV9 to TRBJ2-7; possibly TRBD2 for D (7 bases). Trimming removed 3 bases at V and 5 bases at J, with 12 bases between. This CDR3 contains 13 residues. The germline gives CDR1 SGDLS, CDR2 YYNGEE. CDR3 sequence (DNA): TGTGCCAGCAGCGAGGGGGGGCAGGACGAGCAGTACTTC. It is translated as CASSEGGQDEQYF. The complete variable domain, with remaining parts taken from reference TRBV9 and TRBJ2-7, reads DSGVTQTPKHLITATGQRVTLRCSPRSGDLSVYWYQQSLDQGLQFLIQYYNGEERAKGNILERFSAQQFPDLHSELNLSSLELGDSALYFCASSEGGQDEQYFGPGTRLTVT.

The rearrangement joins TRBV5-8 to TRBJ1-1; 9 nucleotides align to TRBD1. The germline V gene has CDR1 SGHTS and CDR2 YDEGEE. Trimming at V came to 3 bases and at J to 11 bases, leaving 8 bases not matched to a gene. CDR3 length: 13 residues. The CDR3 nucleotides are TGTGCCAGCAGCTCGTGGACAGGGGTCAAGGCTTTCTTT. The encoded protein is CASSSWTGVKAFF.

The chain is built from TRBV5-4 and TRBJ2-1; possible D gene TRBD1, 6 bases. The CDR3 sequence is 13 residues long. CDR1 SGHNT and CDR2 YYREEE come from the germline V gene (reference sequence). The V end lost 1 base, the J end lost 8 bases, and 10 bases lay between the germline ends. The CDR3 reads CASSLSGVDEQFF. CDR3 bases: TGTGCCAGCAGCTTGTCAGGGGTAGATGAGCAGTTCTTC.

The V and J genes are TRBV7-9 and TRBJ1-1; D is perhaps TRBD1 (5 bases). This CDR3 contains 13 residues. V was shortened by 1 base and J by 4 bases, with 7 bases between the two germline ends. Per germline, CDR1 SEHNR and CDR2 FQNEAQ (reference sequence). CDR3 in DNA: TGTGCCAGCAGCTTAGACAGGTCCACTGAAGCTTTCTTT. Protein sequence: CASSLDRSTEAFF.